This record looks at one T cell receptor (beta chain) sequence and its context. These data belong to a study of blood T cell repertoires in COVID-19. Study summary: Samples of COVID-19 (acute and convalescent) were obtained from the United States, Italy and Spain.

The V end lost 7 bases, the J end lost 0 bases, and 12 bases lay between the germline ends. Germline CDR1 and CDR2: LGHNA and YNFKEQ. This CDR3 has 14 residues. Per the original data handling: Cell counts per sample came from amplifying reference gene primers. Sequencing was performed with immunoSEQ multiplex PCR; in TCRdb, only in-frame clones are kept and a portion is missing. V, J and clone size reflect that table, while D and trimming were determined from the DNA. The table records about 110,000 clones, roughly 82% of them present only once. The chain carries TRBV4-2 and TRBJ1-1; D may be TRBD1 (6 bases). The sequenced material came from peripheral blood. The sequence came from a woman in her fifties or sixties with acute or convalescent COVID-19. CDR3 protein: CASTPRGMNTEAFF. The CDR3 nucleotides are TGTGCCAGCACCCCGAGGGGGATGAACACTGAAGCTTTCTTT.